Only a few counts were recorded for the clone carrying this TCR beta chain. This entry is derived from a study of cytomegalovirus exposure and HLA in healthy donors. Trimming shortened V by 6 bases and J by 6 bases, and 23 bases separated the two germline ends. The CDR3 has 16 amino acids. Germline CDR1 and CDR2: MNHNS and SASEGT. The PCR made use of 60 Vbeta and 13 Jbeta primers. Assay: immunoSEQ multiplex PCR; the TCRdb copy retains only in-frame clones and omits some. The sample comprises under 200,000 clones, 80% to 90% of which are singletons, and 2.5% to 3% rests with the top ten. This receptor was obtained from a man aged 30 to 45 in good health and CMV-seropositive. The chain is built from TRBV6-1 and TRBJ1-1; D is unresolved. The sequencing sample was made of PBMCs. CDR3 sequence: CASSEKWTPVVSEAFF. The CDR3 nucleotides are TGTGCCAGCAGCGAAAAGTGGACTCCCGTGGTCTCTGAAGCTTTCTTT.